The T cell receptor (beta chain) described here comes from a study of sequential checkpoint blockade in melanoma. The data were produced by immunoSEQ multiplex PCR, yet TCRdb's version contains in-frame clones alone and is incomplete. The sample has about 28,000 clones, 83% seen once. Treatment reported: randomized to nivolumab then ipilimumab (arm A) or the reverse (arm B). Live CD3+CD8+ CD19− CD56− cells were sorted from PBMCs. This clone was recorded only once. This TCR derives from a human donor with melanoma. Source: CD8+ T cells sorted from blood (inferred from file names), taken from a patient given nivolumab and ipilimumab in sequence.

CDR3: CASSGGTVSTDTQYF. The CDR3 nucleotides read TGCGCCAGCAGCGGGGGGACCGTAAGCACAGATACGCAGTATTTT. The chain couples TRBV5-1 to TRBJ2-3; TRBD2 might be the D (6 bases). V gave up 4 bases and J gave up 0 bases, with 12 bases separating them. Germline CDR1 and CDR2: SGHRS and YFSETQ. The length of the CDR3 is 15 residues.